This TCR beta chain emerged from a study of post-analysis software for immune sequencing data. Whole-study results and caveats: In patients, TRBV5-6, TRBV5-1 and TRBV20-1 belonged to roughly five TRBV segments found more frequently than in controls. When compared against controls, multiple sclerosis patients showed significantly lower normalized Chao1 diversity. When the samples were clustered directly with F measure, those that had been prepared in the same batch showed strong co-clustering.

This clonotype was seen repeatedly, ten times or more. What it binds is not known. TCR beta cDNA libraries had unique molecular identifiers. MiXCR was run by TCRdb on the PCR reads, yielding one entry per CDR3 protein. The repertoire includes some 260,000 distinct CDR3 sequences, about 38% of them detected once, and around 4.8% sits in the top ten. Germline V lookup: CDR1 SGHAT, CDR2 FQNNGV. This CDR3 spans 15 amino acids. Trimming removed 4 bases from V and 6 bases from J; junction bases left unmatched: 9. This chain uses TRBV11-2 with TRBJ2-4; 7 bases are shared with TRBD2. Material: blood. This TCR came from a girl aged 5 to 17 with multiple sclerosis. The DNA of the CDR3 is TGTGCCAGCAGCTCCGGGACGGGGAGGGCAAACATTCAGTACTTC. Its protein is CASSSGTGRANIQYF.